Following are 15 T cell receptor beta chains from one sample sequenced in a study of T cells in Graves' hyperthyroidism and ophthalmopathy. Amplification targeted TCR beta CDR3 regions from RNA transcripts. A set of HTBI primers served as the primers for a first-round RT-PCR of the TCR CDR3. TCRdb analysed the multiplex PCR reads with MiXCR anew, one entry per CDR3 protein. The sample has roughly 57,000 distinct CDR3 sequences, around 50% seen once; the top ten hold about 3.3%. Input material: blood. The receptors stem from a woman aged 55 to 70 with Graves' ophthalmopathy.

J is TRBJ2-5 and V is TRBV20-1; TRBD1 matches at 7 bases. From germline, CDR1 is DFQATT and CDR2 SNEGSKA (reference sequence). With V trimmed by 5 bases and J by 5 bases, 8 bases remained unmatched. The CDR3 totals 13 residues. The CDR3 spells CSAPETGPETQYF. Here the CDR3 DNA reads TGCAGTGCTCCCGAGACAGGGCCTGAGACCCAGTACTTC.

Points on this clonotype: The CDR3 ends on some other residue instead of the conserved phenylalanine or tryptophan, so this is likely a read error. The DNA is left out, because the CDR3 cannot be placed on it with certainty; the CDR3 is given as TCRdb lists it. CDR3 region: CAGVNLRLAG. The genes are TRBV19 and TRBJ2-7; the table's D call, TRBD2, has no DNA check behind it. The CDR3 spans 10 residues, counting both ends. Germline V gene lookup returns CDR1 LNHDA and CDR2 SQIVND (reference sequence).

This clonotype was observed many times. This may arise from a read error, as a much more abundant clone is one base away. The chain joins TRBV5-8 to TRBJ1-2; TRBD1 aligns across 8 bases. The CDR3 is 15 amino acids. Germline values: CDR1 SGHTS, CDR2 YDEGEE. The ends lost 4 bases at V and 3 bases at J; junction bases unmatched: 8. The CDR3 bases are TGTGCCAGCAGCGAGCAGGGGGCAGTTGACTATGGCTACACCTTC. Protein product: CASSEQGAVDYGYTF. The full variable domain, with the rest looked up from reference TRBV5-8 and TRBJ1-2, is EAGVTQSPTHLIKTRGQQATLRCSPISGHTSVYWYQQALGLGLQFLLWYDEGEERNRGNFPPRFSGRQFPNYSSELNVNALELEDSALYLCASSEQGAVDYGYTFGSGTRLTVV.

This clonotype has ten or more counts. The chain couples TRBV28 to TRBJ2-5; D perhaps matches TRBD2 (6 bases). Germline values: CDR1 MDHEN, CDR2 SYDVKM. The V end was cut by 6 bases, the J end by 4 bases, with 15 bases between. This CDR3 has 14 amino acids. The DNA of the CDR3 is TGTGCCAGCAGGCAGACTAACGGGAGAGAGACCCAGTACTTC. The encoded protein is CASRQTNGRETQYF. The variable domain in full, with the rest retrieved from reference TRBV28 and TRBJ2-5, is DVKVTQSSRYLVKRTGEKVFLECVQDMDHENMFWYRQDPGLGLRLIYFSYDVKMKEKGDIPEGYSVSREKKERFSLILESASTNQTSMYLCASRQTNGRETQYFGPGTRLLVL.

About this clonotype: A read error may account for a junction end that differs from germline. The chain is built from TRBV6-4 and TRBJ1-2; possible D gene TRBD1, 5 bases. Germline values: CDR1 MRHNA, CDR2 SNTAGT. The CDR3 has 15 amino acids. The CDR3, as DNA: TGCGCCAGCAGTGGCGCGGGGGGAGGTGACTACGGCTACACTTTC. This sequence encodes CASSGAGGGDYGYTF.

V and J are TRBV13 and TRBJ2-1; D uncertain. Germline V lookup: CDR1 PRHDT, CDR2 FYEKMQ (reference sequence). V shed 1 base and J shed 2 bases, with 12 bases lying between them. The CDR3 loop spans 16 amino acids. The CDR3 DNA follows: TGTGCCAGCAGCTTAGAACCAGCCAGCGCCTACAATGAGCAGTTCTTC. Its protein product is CASSLEPASAYNEQFF. Full variable domain (remainder filled in from reference TRBV13 and TRBJ2-1): AAGVIQSPRHLIKEKRETATLKCYPIPRHDTVYWYQQGPGQDPQFLISFYEKMQSDKGSIPDRFSAQQFSDYHSELNMSSLELGDSALYFCASSLEPASAYNEQFFGPGTRLTVL.

There are a few counts of this clonotype. A clone one base away is much larger, so this may be a read error. The genes are TRBV12-3 or TRBV12-4 and TRBJ1-1; D uncertain. The CDR3 is 13 residues long. The CDR3 reads CASSMWGNTEASF. The CDR3 DNA follows: TGTGCCAGCAGTATGTGGGGAAACACTGAAGCTTCCTTT.

This clonotype was seen repeatedly, ten times or more. The chain recombines TRBV7-3 with TRBJ1-2, with D tentatively TRBD1 (6 bases). The length of the CDR3 is 13 residues. V was pared by 5 bases and J by 8 bases, with 15 bases between. CDR1 is SGHTA and CDR2 is FQGTGA in the germline V gene. Here the CDR3 DNA reads TGTGCCAGCAGCCGCACAGGGACGGGGGGCTACACCTTC. Amino acids: CASSRTGTGGYTF.

The chain links TRBV2 to TRBJ1-6; tentatively, D is TRBD1 (5 bases). Germline V CDR1 and CDR2: SNHLY, FYNNEI. The CDR3 is 14 residues long. Trimming removed 7 bases at V and 10 bases at J, with 17 bases between. CDR3 sequence: CASNNPGNGSPLHF. In nucleotides, the CDR3 is TGTGCCAGCAACAACCCAGGGAACGGGTCACCCCTCCACTTT. The entire variable domain, with the rest obtained from reference TRBV2 and TRBJ1-6, is as follows: EPEVTQTPSHQVTQMGQEVILRCVPISNHLYFYWYRQILGQKVEFLVSFYNNEISEKSEIFDDQFSVERPDGSNFTLKIRSTKLEDSAMYFCASNNPGNGSPLHFGNGTRLTVT.

This clonotype was observed a few times. The CDR3 here is CASGSGTQETQYF. The CDR3 DNA reads TGTGCTAGTGGTTCCGGGACACAAGAGACCCAGTACTTC. The chain combines TRBV12-5 with TRBJ2-5; maybe TRBD1 (6 bases). The CDR3 consists of 13 residues. Germline assignment: CDR1 LGHNT and CDR2 FRNRAP. With 4 bases removed from V and 2 bases from J, the gap between germline ends came to 8 bases. The whole variable domain, remainder taken from reference TRBV12-5 and TRBJ2-5, is DARVTQTPRHKVTEMGQEVTMRCQPILGHNTVFWYRQTMMQGLELLAYFRNRAPLDDSGMPKDRFSAEMPDATLATLKIQPSEPRDSAVYFCASGSGTQETQYFGPGTRLLVL.

Comments on this clonotype: Compared with germline, one end of the junction differs, possibly owing to a read error. This chain joins TRBV7-9 and TRBJ2-5; D gene ambiguous. Germline V gene data show CDR1 as SEHNR and CDR2 as FQNEAQ (reference sequence). The CDR3 sequence is 14 residues long. The CDR3 protein is CASSLAVGQETQYF. In DNA, the CDR3 is TGTGCCAGCAGCTTAGCGGTGGGCCAAGAGACCCAGTACTTT.

The rearrangement uses TRBV6-1 and TRBJ2-7; either TRBD1 or TRBD2 may fit D (5 bases each). CDR1 and CDR2 (germline): MNHNS, SASEGT. V was cut by 1 base and J by 3 bases, with 7 bases left in between. This CDR3 has 13 amino acids. In nucleotides, the CDR3 is TGTGCCAGCAGTGAAGTTGGGGGCTACGAGCAGTACTTC. Residues: CASSEVGGYEQYF.

V and J are TRBV2 and TRBJ2-5, with 11 nucleotides matching TRBD1. This CDR3 comprises 15 residues. In germline, CDR1 is SNHLY, CDR2 FYNNEI. Trimming removed 6 bases from V and 5 bases from J; junction bases left unmatched: 8. This chain's CDR3 is CASSAPGTGGETQYF. DNA for the CDR3: TGTGCCAGCAGCGCCCCCGGGACAGGGGGGGAGACCCAGTACTTC.

V and J are TRBV9 and TRBJ1-2; 7 bases match TRBD1. V shed 4 bases and J 4 bases; nucleotides not matched to a gene: 7. Germline V gene data show CDR1 as SGDLS and CDR2 as YYNGEE. This CDR3 comprises 14 residues. The CDR3 DNA reads as TGTGCCAGCAGCCGCGGACAGGAGGCCTATGGCTACACCTTC. This codes for CASSRGQEAYGYTF.

There are many counts of this clonotype. The CDR3 loop is CASSKNRRGGDEQFF. The DNA of the CDR3 is TGTGCCAGTAGTAAAAACCGGCGGGGAGGGGACGAGCAGTTCTTC. This chain uses TRBV19 with TRBJ2-1; 7 bases line up with TRBD2. CDR1 and CDR2 from the germline V gene are LNHDA and SQIVND (reference sequence). CDR3 length equals 15 residues. V shed 4 bases, J shed 10 bases, and the junction held 13 bases outside the gene matches.